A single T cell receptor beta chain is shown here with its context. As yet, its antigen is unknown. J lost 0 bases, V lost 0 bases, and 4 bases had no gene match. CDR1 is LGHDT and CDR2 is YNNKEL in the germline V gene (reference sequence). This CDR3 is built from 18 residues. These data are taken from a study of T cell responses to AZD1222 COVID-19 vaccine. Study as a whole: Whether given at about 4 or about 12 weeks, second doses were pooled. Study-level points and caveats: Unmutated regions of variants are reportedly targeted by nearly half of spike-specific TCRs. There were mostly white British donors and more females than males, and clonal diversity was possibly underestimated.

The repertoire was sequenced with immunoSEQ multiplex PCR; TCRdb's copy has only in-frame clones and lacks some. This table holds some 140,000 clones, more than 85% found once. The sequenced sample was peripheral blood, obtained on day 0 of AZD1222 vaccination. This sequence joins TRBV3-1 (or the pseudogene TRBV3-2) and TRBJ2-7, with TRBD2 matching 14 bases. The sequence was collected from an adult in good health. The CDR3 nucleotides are TGTGCCAGCAGCCAAGATCTCGGGACTAGCGGGAGCTCCTACGAGCAGTACTTC. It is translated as CASSQDLGTSGSSYEQYF.